This T cell receptor beta chain is from a study of cytomegalovirus exposure and HLA in healthy donors. Study summary: Earlier findings included more than 95 million unique TCR beta sequences obtained from some 180 million T cells. HLA-typed donors were the source of 86 million or so unique TCRs held in an early data release.

The PCR had 60 Vbeta and 13 Jbeta primers. Using immunoSEQ multiplex PCR, the repertoire was profiled, and TCRdb retains in-frame clones only, with some absent. The table includes some 200,000 clones, 79% detected once. V was pared by 7 bases and J by 5 bases, with 8 bases between. CDR3 size: 10 residues. Germline V CDR1 and CDR2: DFQATT, SNEGSKA (reference sequence). Donors sampled were nominally healthy, though unrecorded immune exposures were likely. General study results and limits: Cytomegalovirus association was assigned to about 180 TCR beta chains.

This clone was detected only once. The antigen is undetermined. The V and J genes are TRBV20-1 and TRBJ2-5; D uncertain. The TCR comes from a girl between 10 and 17 years old in good health and CMV-seropositive. The sample was PBMCs. CDR3: CSVGEETQYF. In DNA, the CDR3 is TGCAGTGTTGGTGAGGAGACCCAGTACTTC.